Included here is one T cell receptor beta chain sequence, with context. Looked up from germline, CDR1 is SGHDT and CDR2 is YYEEEE. V was trimmed by 5 bases and J by 0 bases, leaving 12 bases between them. The length of the CDR3 is 16 residues. Original analysis: From reference gene primer amplification, estimates of nucleated cell counts were derived. Generated by immunoSEQ multiplex PCR, the TCRdb table keeps only in-frame clones and is missing some. V and J calls plus clone size are reproduced from that table; the DNA served to infer D and trimming. Of 30,000 or so clones in the sample, around 91% are singletons; the top ten hold about 1.6%. This entry comes from a study of blood T cell repertoires in COVID-19. Overall study context: COVID-19 samples collected from the United States, Italy and Spain covered acute and convalescent phases. T cells, B-cell-depleted T cells, or PBMCs provided the cDNA or gDNA that served as material.

The chain uses TRBV5-6 and TRBJ1-6; tentatively, D is TRBD1 (5 bases). The sequenced sample consisted of peripheral blood. This sequence originates from a man aged 55 to 69 with active COVID-19. This CDR3 reads CASRMGGSSYNSPLHF. CDR3 coding DNA: TGTGCCAGCAGAATGGGGGGGAGCTCCTATAATTCACCCCTCCACTTT. The full variable domain, rest sourced from reference TRBV5-6 and TRBJ1-6, is DAGVTQSPTHLIKTRGQQVTLRCSPKSGHDTVSWYQQALGQGPQFIFQYYEEEERQRGNFPDRFSGHQFPNYSSELNVNALLLGDSALYLCASRMGGSSYNSPLHFGNGTRLTVT.